The rows below give T cell receptor beta chains drawn from one sample of a study of cytotoxic CD8 clonotypes in ibrutinib-treated CLL. Only in-frame clones appear in the TCRdb table, and some are missing; sequencing was by immunoSEQ multiplex PCR. Of some 81,000 clones listed, 70% to 80% are singletons. The specimen comprised PBMCs, sampled after 12 months of ibrutinib treatment. These receptors were taken from a human donor with chronic lymphocytic leukemia. CDR3s include the opening cysteine and the closing phenylalanine or tryptophan. The D gene is left open where the match is weak. Only part of the rows carry a size: once, few, many, or a class if the clone is expanded.

cdr3_length | d_call | clone_size | j_call | v_call | cdr3_nt | cdr3_aa
15 | . | . | TRBJ1-3 | TRBV4-3 | TGCGCCAGCAGCCAAGAACCAATGGGGGGAAACACCATATATTTT | CASSQEPMGGNTIYF
14 | TRBD1 | . | TRBJ1-5 | TRBV10-3 | TGTGCCATCAGTGTGGGGACAGGGAATCAGCCCCAGCATTTT | CAISVGTGNQPQHF
16 | . | . | TRBJ2-3 | TRBV29-1 | TGCAGCGGGGGGGGAGGACAGGGTCGGGCTACAGATACGCAGTATTTT | CSGGGGQGRATDTQYF
12 | . | . | TRBJ1-1 | TRBV6-5 | TGTGCCAGCAGCAGCGGAACAGGAGAAGCTTTCTTT | CASSSGTGEAFF
16 | . | . | TRBJ1-3 | TRBV7-8 | TGTGCCAGCAGCTTTGGCTCGCAGGCACCTGGAAACACCATATATTTT | CASSFGSQAPGNTIYF
18 | TRBD1 | . | TRBJ2-6 | TRBV7-8 | TGTGCCAGCAGCTCACGACAGGGCCGGGTCTCTGGGGCCAACGTCCTGACTTTC | CASSSRQGRVSGANVLTF
17 | TRBD1 | . | TRBJ1-5 | TRBV2 | TGTGCCAGCAGTGAAGGACAGGGGAGAGGTGGCAATCAGCCTCAGCATTTT | CASSEGQGRGGNQPQHF
13 | . | . | TRBJ1-2 | TRBV6-5 | TGTGCCAGCAGTTGGAGGGAGGGCTATGGCTACACCTTC | CASSWREGYGYTF
15 | TRBD2 | . | TRBJ2-7 | TRBV6-5 | TGTGCCAGCAGCCCCCTTAGCGGGACAACCTACGAGCAGTACTTC | CASSPLSGTTYEQYF
12 | TRBD1 | few | TRBJ1-2 | TRBV7-9 | TGTGCCAGCAGCCCAGGGGGCGGAGGCTACACCTTC | CASSPGGGGYTF
16 | . | . | TRBJ2-1 | TRBV9 | TGTGCCAGCAGCGTAGGGTACGGCATCTCCTACAATGAGCAGTTCTTC | CASSVGYGISYNEQFF
15 | TRBD1 | once | TRBJ1-2 | TRBV4-3 | TGCGCCAGCAGCCAAGCCCTGGGACAGGGCTATGGCTACACCTTC | CASSQALGQGYGYTF
16 | . | . | TRBJ2-1 | TRBV28 | TGTGCCAGCAGTCCCCCGGAGGGACAAGCCTACAATGAGCAGTTCTTC | CASSPPEGQAYNEQFF
15 | . | . | TRBJ2-7 | TRBV6-5 | TGTGCCAGCAGTTATGGGGTCCCCGGGCTCTACGAGCAGTACTTC | CASSYGVPGLYEQYF
17 | . | . | TRBJ2-6 | TRBV7-2 | TGTGCCAGCAGCTTAGGAGGGAGGAACTCTGGGGCCAACGTCCTGACTTTC | CASSLGGRNSGANVLTF
13 | . | . | TRBJ2-3 | TRBV18 | TGTGCCAGCTCACCTCCTAGCACAGATACGCAGTATTTT | CASSPPSTDTQYF
14 | . | . | TRBJ2-7 | TRBV7-9 | TGTGCCAGCACCCTAACCTCCTCCTCCTACGAGCAGTACTTC | CASTLTSSSYEQYF
13 | . | once | TRBJ1-1 | TRBV5-1 | TGCGCCAGCAGCCTGGACAGCAACACTGAAGCTTTCTTT | CASSLDSNTEAFF
14 | . | . | TRBJ2-1 | TRBV27 | TGTGCCAGCAGTTTGGTTCTAGCCTACAATGAGCAGTTCTTC | CASSLVLAYNEQFF
13 | . | . | TRBJ2-7 | TRBV13 | TGTGCCAGCAGCTTAGGCAGGGGCTACGAGCAGTACTTC | CASSLGRGYEQYF
13 | TRBD1 | . | TRBJ2-7 | TRBV2 | TGTGCCAGCGGATACAGGGGATCCTACGAGCAGTACTTC | CASGYRGSYEQYF
15 | . | . | TRBJ2-2 | TRBV10-3 | TGTGCCATCCAAAGGGGGGGCGTTTACACCGGGGAGCTGTTTTTT | CAIQRGGVYTGELFF
14 | TRBD1 | . | TRBJ2-5 | TRBV18 | TGTGCCAGCTCACCGGGACAGGGAGGGGAGACCCAGTACTTC | CASSPGQGGETQYF
15 | . | . | TRBJ1-1 | TRBV5-1 | TGCGCCAGCAGCTTGGCCAGAGGGGAGAACACTGAAGCTTTCTTT | CASSLARGENTEAFF
15 | . | . | TRBJ2-7 | TRBV28 | TGTGCCAGCAGTTTAAGCGACGAGGGAGCCTACGAGCAGTACTTC | CASSLSDEGAYEQYF
15 | . | . | TRBJ2-3 | TRBV30 | TGTGCCTGGAGCCCCGGGGGCGAGGGAGCAGATACGCAGTATTTT | CAWSPGGEGADTQYF
15 | TRBD2 | . | TRBJ2-7 | TRBV6-1 | TGTGCCAGCAGTATTCATCCGGGGGGGGCTCGGGAGCAGTACTTC | CASSIHPGGAREQYF
14 | . | . | TRBJ2-2 | TRBV6-6 | TGTGCCAGCACCCCCGGACGGGACACCGGGGAGCTGTTTTTT | CASTPGRDTGELFF
16 | . | . | TRBJ2-7 | TRBV28 | TGTGCCAGCATAGGGCGTGGCGCAAGGAGCTCCTACGAGCAGTACTTC | CASIGRGARSSYEQYF
14 | . | . | TRBJ1-2 | TRBV25-1 | TGTGCCAGCAGTGAATCTGCGGGGGCGAATGGCTACACCTTC | CASSESAGANGYTF
14 | . | . | TRBJ2-7 | TRBV21-1 | TGTGCCAGCAGCAAAGCTGGGGGGCTGGACGAGCAGTACTTC | CASSKAGGLDEQYF
16 | . | . | TRBJ1-2 | TRBV4-2 | TGTGCCAGCAGCCCCCGGCTTGACTGGGTCCCCTATGGCTACACCTTC | CASSPRLDWVPYGYTF
15 | TRBD1 | . | TRBJ1-1 | TRBV18 | TGTGCCAGCTCACCGACAGGGGTCGGGAACACTGAAGCTTTCTTT | CASSPTGVGNTEAFF
16 | . | . | TRBJ1-2 | TRBV6-5 | TGTGCCAGCAGTTACGGCGGGCCATTTGACACCTATGGCTACACCTTC | CASSYGGPFDTYGYTF
12 | . | . | TRBJ2-7 | TRBV7-2 | TGTGCCAGCAGCTATAGCCGGACAGAGCAATACTTC | CASSYSRTEQYF
13 | . | . | TRBJ1-6 | TRBV7-9 | TGTGCCAGCAGCCAGGCAGATAATTCACCCCTCCACTTT | CASSQADNSPLHF
13 | TRBD1 | . | TRBJ1-4 | TRBV5-1 | TGCGCCAGTTCGACAGGGACGGTTGAAAAACTGTTTTTT | CASSTGTVEKLFF
13 | . | . | TRBJ2-7 | TRBV30 | TGTGCCTGGAGTGTGGGGCTACTCTACGAGCAGTACTTC | CAWSVGLLYEQYF
14 | . | . | TRBJ1-2 | TRBV18 | TGTGCCAGCTCACCAGGGCAGGAGAACTATGGCTACACCTTC | CASSPGQENYGYTF
17 | TRBD1 | . | TRBJ2-3 | TRBV2 | TGTGCCAGCCCCGCCGGGACAGTCGGGCAAAGCACAGATACGCAGTATTTT | CASPAGTVGQSTDTQYF
13 | . | . | TRBJ2-7 | TRBV30 | TGTGCCTGGAGTGTCGTGGACGTTTACGAGCAGTACTTC | CAWSVVDVYEQYF
16 | . | . | TRBJ1-4 | TRBV4-3 | TGCGCCAGCAGCCAAGAGGGTACAAGCCGAAATGAAAAACTGTTTTTT | CASSQEGTSRNEKLFF
16 | . | . | TRBJ2-7 | TRBV19 | TGTGCCAGTAGTAGGGGGTCGGGCGGGACCACCTACGAGCAGTACTTC | CASSRGSGGTTYEQYF
11 | . | few | TRBJ1-2 | TRBV29-1 | TGCAGCGTTGATGCGGCCCATGGCTACACCTTC | CSVDAAHGYTF
15 | TRBD1 | . | TRBJ2-7 | TRBV28 | TGTGCCAGCAGTTTTCCCCCACAGGGGGACCACGAGCAGTACTTC | CASSFPPQGDHEQYF
15 | . | . | TRBJ1-5 | TRBV6-4 | TGTGCCAGCGGAAATGGAAGTCGGGGCAATCAGCCCCAGCATTTT | CASGNGSRGNQPQHF
15 | TRBD2 | . | TRBJ2-1 | TRBV5-1 | TGCGCCAGCAGCTTGGATGGGACTAATTACAATGAGCAGTTCTTC | CASSLDGTNYNEQFF
16 | TRBD1 | . | TRBJ1-2 | TRBV9 | TGTGCCAGCAGCGTAGGGGGAGGGACAGCCGTATGGGGCTACACCTTC | CASSVGGGTAVWGYTF
17 | . | . | TRBJ1-3 | TRBV9 | TGTGCCAGCAGCGCCCGTGGGACTGCATACTCTGGAAACACCATATATTTT | CASSARGTAYSGNTIYF
17 | . | . | TRBJ1-4 | TRBV18 | TGTGCCAGCTCACCAGGGTTTGGGGAAGGGACAAGCGAAAAACTGTTTTTT | CASSPGFGEGTSEKLFF
13 | TRBD1 | . | TRBJ1-1 | TRBV18 | TGTGCCAGCTCACAGGGGGCGTTCACTGAAGCTTTCTTT | CASSQGAFTEAFF